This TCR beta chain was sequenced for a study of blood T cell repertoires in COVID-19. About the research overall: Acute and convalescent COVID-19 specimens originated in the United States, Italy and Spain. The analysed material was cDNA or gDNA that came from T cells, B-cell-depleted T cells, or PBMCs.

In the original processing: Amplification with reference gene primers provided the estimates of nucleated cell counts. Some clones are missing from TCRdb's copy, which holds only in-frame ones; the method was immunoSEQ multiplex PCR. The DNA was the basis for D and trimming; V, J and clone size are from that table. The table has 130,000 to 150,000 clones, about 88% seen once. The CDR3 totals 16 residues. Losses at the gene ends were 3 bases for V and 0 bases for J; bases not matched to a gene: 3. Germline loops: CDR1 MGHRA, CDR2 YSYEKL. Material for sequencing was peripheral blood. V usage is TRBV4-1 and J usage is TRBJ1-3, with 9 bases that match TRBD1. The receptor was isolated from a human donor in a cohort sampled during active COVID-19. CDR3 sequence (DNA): TGCGCCAGCAGCCAGGGACAGGGCCCCTCTGGAAACACCATATATTTT. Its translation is CASSQGQGPSGNTIYF.